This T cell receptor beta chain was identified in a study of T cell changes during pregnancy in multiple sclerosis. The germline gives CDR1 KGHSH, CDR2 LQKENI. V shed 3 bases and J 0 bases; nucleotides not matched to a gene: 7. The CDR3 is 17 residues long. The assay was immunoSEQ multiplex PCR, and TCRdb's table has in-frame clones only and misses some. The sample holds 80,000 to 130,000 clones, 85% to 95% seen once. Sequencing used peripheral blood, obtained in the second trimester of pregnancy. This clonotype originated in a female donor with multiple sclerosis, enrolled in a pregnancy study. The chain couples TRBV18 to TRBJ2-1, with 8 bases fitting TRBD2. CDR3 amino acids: CASSPTGGGSSYNEQFF. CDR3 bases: TGTGCCAGCTCACCCACCGGGGGGGGCAGCTCCTACAATGAGCAGTTCTTC.